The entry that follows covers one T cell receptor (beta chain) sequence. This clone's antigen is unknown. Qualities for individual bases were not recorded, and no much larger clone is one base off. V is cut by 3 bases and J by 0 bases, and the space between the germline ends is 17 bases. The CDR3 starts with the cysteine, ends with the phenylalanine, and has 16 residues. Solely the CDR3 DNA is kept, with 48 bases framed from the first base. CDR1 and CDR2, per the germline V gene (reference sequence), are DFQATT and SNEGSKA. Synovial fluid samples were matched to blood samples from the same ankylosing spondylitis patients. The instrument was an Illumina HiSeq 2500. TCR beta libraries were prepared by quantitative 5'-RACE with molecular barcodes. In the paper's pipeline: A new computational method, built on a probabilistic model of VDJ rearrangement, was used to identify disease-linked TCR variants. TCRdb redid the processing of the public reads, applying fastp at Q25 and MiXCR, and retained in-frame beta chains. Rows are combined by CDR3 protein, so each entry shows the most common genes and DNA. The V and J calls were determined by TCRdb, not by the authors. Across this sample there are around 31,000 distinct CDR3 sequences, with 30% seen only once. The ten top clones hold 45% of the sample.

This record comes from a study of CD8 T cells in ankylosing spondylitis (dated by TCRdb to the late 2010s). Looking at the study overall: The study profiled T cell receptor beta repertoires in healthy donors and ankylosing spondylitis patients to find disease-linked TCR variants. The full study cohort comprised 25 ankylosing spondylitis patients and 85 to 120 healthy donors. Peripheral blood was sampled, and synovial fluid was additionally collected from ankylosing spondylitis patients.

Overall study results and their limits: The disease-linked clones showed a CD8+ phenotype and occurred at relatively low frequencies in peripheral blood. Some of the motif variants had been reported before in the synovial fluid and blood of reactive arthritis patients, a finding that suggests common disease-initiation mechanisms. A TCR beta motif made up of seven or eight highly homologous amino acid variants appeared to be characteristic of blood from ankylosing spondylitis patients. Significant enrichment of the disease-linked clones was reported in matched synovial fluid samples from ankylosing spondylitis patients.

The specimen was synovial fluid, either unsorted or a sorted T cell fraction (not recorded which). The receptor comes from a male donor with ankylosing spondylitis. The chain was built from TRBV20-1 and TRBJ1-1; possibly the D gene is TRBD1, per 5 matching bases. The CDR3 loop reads CSARPSVWGLNTEAFF. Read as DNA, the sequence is TGCAGTGCTAGGCCTAGCGTTTGGGGCCTGAACACTGAAGCTTTCTTT.